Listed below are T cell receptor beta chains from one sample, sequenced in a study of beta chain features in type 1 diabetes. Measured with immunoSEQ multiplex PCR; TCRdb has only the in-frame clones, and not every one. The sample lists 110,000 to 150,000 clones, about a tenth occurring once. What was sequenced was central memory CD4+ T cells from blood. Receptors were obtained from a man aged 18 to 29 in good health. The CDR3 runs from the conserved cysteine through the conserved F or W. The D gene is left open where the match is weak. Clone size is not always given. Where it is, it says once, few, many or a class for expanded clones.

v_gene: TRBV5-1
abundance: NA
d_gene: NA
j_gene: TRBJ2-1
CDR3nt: TGCGCCAGCAGCTCGGACACCACCTACAATGAGCAGTTCTTC
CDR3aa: CASSSDTTYNEQFF

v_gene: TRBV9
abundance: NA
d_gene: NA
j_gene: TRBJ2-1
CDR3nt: TGTGCCAGCAGCGTAGGTACAGACTACAATGAGCAGTTCTTC
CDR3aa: CASSVGTDYNEQFF

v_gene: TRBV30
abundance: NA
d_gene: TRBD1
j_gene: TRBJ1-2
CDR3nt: TGTGCCTGGAGGGCGGGACAGTCCTATGGCTACACCTTC
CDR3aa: CAWRAGQSYGYTF

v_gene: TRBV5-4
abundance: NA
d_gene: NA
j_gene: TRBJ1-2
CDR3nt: TGTGCCAGCAGCCAGAGGGGCGGAGGGAGGGAAGGCTACACCTTC
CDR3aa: CASSQRGGGREGYTF

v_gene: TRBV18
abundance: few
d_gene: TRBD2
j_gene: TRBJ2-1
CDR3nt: TGTGCCAGCTCACCGAGCGGCGGGAGGTCCTACAATGAGCAGTTCTTC
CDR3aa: CASSPSGGRSYNEQFF

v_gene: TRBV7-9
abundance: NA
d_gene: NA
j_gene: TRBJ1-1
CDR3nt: TGTGCCAGCAGCTTTCAATCCGGGGGGACTGAAGCTTTCTTT
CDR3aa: CASSFQSGGTEAFF

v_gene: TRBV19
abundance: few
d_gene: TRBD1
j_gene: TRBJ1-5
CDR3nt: TGTGCCAGTAGTACCCGGGACAGGGGTGGGCATCAGCCCCAGCATTTT
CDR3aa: CASSTRDRGGHQPQHF

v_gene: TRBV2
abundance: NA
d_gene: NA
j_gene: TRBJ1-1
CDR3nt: TGTGCCAGCAGTCAACAGGGAAGCGTGAACACTGAAGCTTTCTTT
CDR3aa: CASSQQGSVNTEAFF

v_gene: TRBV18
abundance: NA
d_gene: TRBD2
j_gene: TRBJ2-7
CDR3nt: TGTGCCAGCTCACCCGGAGCGGGGGCCGTCAGCGAGCAGTACTTC
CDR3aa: CASSPGAGAVSEQYF

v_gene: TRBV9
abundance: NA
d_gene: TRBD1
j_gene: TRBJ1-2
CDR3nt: TGTGCCAGCAGCGTCCAGGACAGGGCCAACTATGGCTACACCTTC
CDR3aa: CASSVQDRANYGYTF

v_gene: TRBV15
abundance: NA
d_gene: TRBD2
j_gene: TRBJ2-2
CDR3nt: TGTGCCACCAGCAGGCAACCCGGGACTAGCGGGGTTTCTGGCGGGGAGCTGTTTTTT
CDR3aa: CATSRQPGTSGVSGGELFF

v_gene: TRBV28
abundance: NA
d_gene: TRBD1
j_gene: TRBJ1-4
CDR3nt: TGTGCCAGCAGTCTCTTACAGGGGAGACGTGAAAAACTGTTTTTT
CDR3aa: CASSLLQGRREKLFF

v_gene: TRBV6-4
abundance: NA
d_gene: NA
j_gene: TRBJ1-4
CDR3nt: TGTGCCAGCAGTGACTCGAGTTCCAGGGAATATGAAAAACTGTTTTTT
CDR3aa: CASSDSSSREYEKLFF

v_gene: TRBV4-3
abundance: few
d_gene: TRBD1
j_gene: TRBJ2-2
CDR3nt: TGCGCCAGCAGCCAAGCTGCGACAGGGGGAACGACCGGGGAGCTGTTTTTT
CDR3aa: CASSQAATGGTTGELFF

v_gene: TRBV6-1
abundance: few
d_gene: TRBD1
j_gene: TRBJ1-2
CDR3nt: TGTGCCAGCAGTGAACCCAACCGGGACAGGGGAAACTATGGCTACACCTTC
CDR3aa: CASSEPNRDRGNYGYTF

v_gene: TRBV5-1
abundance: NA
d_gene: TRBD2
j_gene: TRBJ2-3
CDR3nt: TGCGCCAGCAGCTTGGCCAGCGGGGGGGCGGCAGATACGCAGTATTTT
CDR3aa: CASSLASGGAADTQYF

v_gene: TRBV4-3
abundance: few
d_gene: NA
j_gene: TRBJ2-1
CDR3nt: TGCGCCAGCAGCCCCCACTGGGAGGACGGCAATGAGCAGTTCTTC
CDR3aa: CASSPHWEDGNEQFF

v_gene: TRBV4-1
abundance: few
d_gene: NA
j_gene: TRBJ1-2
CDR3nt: TGCGCCAGCAGCCAACGGGGGGCGCAACGCTATGGCTACACCTTC
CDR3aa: CASSQRGAQRYGYTF

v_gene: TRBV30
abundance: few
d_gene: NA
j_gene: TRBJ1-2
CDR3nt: TGTGCCTGGACTGAGTCAGGGTTCTATGGCTACACCTTC
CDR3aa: CAWTESGFYGYTF

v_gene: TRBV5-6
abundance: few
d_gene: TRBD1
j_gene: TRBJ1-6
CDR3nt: TGTGCCAGCAGCTTCGGGACAGGTGATTCACCCCTCCACTTT
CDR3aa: CASSFGTGDSPLHF

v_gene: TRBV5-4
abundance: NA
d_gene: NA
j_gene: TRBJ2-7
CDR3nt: TGTGCCAGCAAAGGTTCAGGGAACACCTACGAGCAGTACTTC
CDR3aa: CASKGSGNTYEQYF

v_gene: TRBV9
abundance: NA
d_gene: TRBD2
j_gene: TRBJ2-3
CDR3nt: TGTGCCAGCGGGACTAGCGGGGGGGTCACAGATACGCAGTATTTT
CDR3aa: CASGTSGGVTDTQYF

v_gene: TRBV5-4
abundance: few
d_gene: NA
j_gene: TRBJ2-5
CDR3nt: TGTGCCGGACTTACACAGGGCAGGGCAGAGACCCAGTACTTC
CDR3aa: CAGLTQGRAETQYF

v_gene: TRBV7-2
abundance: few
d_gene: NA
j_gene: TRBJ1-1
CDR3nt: TGTGCCAGCAGCTTAACCGGGGCGGGGTGGGGGAACACTGAAGCTTTCTTT
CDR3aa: CASSLTGAGWGNTEAFF

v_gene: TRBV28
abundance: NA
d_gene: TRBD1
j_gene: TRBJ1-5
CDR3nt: TGTGCCAGCAGCTTTGAGTACAGGGGGCGAAATCAGCCCCAGCATTTT
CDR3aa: CASSFEYRGRNQPQHF

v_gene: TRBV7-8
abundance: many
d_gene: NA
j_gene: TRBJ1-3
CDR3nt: TGTGCCAGCAGCCCGATCACCGCGGGGGGAAACACCATATATTTT
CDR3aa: CASSPITAGGNTIYF

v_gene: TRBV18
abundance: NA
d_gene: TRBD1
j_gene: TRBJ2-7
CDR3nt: TGTGCCAGCTCATCGACCAGGACAGGGGGCTACGAGCAGTACTTC
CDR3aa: CASSSTRTGGYEQYF

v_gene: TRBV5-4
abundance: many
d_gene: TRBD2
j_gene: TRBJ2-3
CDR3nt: TGTGCCAGCAGCTGGAAGCGGGGGGGCACAGATACGCAGTATTTT
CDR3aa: CASSWKRGGTDTQYF

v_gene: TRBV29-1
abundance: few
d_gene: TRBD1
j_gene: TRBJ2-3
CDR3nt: TGCAGCGTTGGGACAGGGGGTACAGATACGCAGTATTTT
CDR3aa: CSVGTGGTDTQYF

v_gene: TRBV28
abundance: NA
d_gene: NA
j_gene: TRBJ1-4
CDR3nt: TGTGCCAGCAGCTTAGGGGGGGCAGAAGGAAAACTGTTTTTT
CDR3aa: CASSLGGAEGKLFF

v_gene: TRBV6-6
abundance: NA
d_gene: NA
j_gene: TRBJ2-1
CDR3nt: TGTGCCAGCAGCGCCAGCTCCGTGAGGAATGAGCAGTTCTTC
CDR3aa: CASSASSVRNEQFF

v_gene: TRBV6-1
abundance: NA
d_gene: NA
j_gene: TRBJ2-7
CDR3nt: TGTGCCAGCAGTGAAGTAGTAAACGAGCAGTACTTC
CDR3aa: CASSEVVNEQYF

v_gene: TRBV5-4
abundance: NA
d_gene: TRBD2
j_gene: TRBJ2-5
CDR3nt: TGTGCCAGCAGCGTAGCGGGGGGGCCGGAGACCCAGTACTTC
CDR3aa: CASSVAGGPETQYF

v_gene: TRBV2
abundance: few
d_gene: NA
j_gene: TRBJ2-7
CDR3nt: TGTGCCACCCGACTTGAGTCGGGAGTATCCGAGCAGTACTTC
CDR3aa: CATRLESGVSEQYF

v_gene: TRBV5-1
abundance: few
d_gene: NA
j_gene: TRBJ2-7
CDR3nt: TGCGCCAGCAGCTCCAGGGACATTGGGGTCTACGAGCAGTACTTC
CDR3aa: CASSSRDIGVYEQYF

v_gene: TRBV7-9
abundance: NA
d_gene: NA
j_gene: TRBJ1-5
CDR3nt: TGTGCCAGCAGCGATTCAGGGGCAGGCGGCAATCAGCCCCAGCATTTT
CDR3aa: CASSDSGAGGNQPQHF

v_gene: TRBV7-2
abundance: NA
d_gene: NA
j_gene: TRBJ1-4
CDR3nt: TGTGCCAGCAGCTTAATGAGTCTACCGGCAACTAATGAAAAACTGTTTTTT
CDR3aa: CASSLMSLPATNEKLFF

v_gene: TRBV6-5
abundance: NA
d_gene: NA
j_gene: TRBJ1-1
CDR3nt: TGTGCCAGCAGTTACCCCGGGACATCGAACACTGAAGCTTTCTTT
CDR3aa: CASSYPGTSNTEAFF

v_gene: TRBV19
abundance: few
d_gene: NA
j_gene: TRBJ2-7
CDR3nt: TGTGCCAGTAGCCCTTGGCGGATGGCGGGGGAGCAGTACTTC
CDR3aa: CASSPWRMAGEQYF

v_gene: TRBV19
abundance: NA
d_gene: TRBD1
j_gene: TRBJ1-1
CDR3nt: TGTGCCAGCAAAAGGGGGCTGGACACTGAAGCTTTCTTT
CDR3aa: CASKRGLDTEAFF

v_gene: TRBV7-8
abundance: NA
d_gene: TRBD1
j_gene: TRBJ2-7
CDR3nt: TGTGCCAGCAGTATAGTGGCCGGACAGGGCTACGAGCAGTACTTC
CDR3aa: CASSIVAGQGYEQYF

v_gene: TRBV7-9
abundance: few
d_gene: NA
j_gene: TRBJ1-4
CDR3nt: TGTGCCAGCAGCTTCACAGGCCCAACTAATGAAAAACTGTTTTTT
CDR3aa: CASSFTGPTNEKLFF

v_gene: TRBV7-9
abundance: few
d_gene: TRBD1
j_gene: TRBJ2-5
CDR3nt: TGTGCCAGCAGCCACACCAGAAGGGGGCAGTTGGAGACCCAGTACTTC
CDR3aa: CASSHTRRGQLETQYF

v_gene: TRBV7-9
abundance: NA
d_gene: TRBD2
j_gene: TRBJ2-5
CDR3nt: TGTGCCAGCAGCTCTTTAGCGGGGCTCCAAGAGACCCAGTACTTC
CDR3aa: CASSSLAGLQETQYF

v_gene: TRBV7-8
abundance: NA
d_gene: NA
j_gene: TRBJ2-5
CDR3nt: TGTGCCAGCAGCTACAGGATGGGAGAGACCCAGTACTTC
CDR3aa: CASSYRMGETQYF

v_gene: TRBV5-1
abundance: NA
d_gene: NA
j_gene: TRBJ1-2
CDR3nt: TGCGCCAGCAGCTTGGGGGCTGACAGTTCTTCTAACTATGGCTACACCTTC
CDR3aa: CASSLGADSSSNYGYTF

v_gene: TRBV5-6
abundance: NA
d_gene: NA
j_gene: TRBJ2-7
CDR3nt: TGTGCCAGCATTTTGACCCACGGTTCGGGGGAGCAGTACTTC
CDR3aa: CASILTHGSGEQYF

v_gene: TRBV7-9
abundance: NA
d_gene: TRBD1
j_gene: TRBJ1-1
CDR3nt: TGTGCCAGCAGCCCGTGGACAGGGGCCTCGAACACTGAAGCTTTCTTT
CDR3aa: CASSPWTGASNTEAFF

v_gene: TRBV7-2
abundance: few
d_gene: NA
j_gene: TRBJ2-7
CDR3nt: TGTGCCAGCAGCTCGTGGACATTTCCCTACGAGCAGTACTTC
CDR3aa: CASSSWTFPYEQYF

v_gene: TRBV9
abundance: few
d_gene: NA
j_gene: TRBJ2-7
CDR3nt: TGTGCCAGCAGCCCTCCGGGCCGGGGGTTTAACGAGCAGTACTTC
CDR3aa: CASSPPGRGFNEQYF

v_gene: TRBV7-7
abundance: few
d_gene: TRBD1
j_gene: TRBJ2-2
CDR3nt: TGTGCCAGCAGCCGGGACAGGAGGCCCGGCGGGGAGCTGTTTTTT
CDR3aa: CASSRDRRPGGELFF

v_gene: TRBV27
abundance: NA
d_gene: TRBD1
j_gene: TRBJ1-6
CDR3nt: TGTGCCAGCAGTTCGGACAGGGGATTGAATTCACCCCTCCACTTT
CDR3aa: CASSSDRGLNSPLHF

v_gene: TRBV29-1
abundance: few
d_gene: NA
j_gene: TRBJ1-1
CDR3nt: TGCAGCGTCATCGGGGACACTGAAGCTTTCTTT
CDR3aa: CSVIGDTEAFF

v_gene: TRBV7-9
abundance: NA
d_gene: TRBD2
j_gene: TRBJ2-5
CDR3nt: TGTGCCAGCAGCTTAGGCCTAGCGGGCGCACTCCAAGAGACCCAGTACTTC
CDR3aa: CASSLGLAGALQETQYF

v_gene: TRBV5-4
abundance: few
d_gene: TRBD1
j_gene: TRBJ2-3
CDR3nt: TGTGCCAGCAGCAGAAGGACAGGGTCCGGCACAGATACGCAGTATTTT
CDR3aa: CASSRRTGSGTDTQYF